The entry below describes one T cell receptor (beta chain). The antigen is unknown. This sample was included in a study of OX40 agonist ivuxolimab in advanced cancers. Overall study: In this cohort, patients received ivuxolimab, an agonistic anti-OX40 (CD134) antibody.

Libraries were prepared by immunoSEQ multiplex PCR; TCRdb keeps only in-frame clonotypes and omits some of them. The sample lists fewer than 75,000 clones, more than 85% occurring once. General study findings and limits: Nonresponders included some who also had low normalized T-cell clonal expansion.

The source is an adult with an advanced solid tumor such as melanoma, head and neck, liver or kidney cancer. Here the sequenced sample was CD4+ or CD8+ T cells sorted from blood, taken in a trial of the OX40 agonist ivuxolimab.

CDR3 residues: CASSISTASYEQYF. The CDR3 bases are TGTGCCAGTAGTATATCCACAGCCTCCTACGAGCAGTACTTC. This rearrangement joins TRBV19 to TRBJ2-7; D is unclear. Germline V lookup: CDR1 LNHDA, CDR2 SQIVND (reference sequence). The CDR3 loop spans 14 amino acids. V was pared by 2 bases and J by 0 bases, with 8 bases between.